A single sample is the source of the 2 T cell receptor beta chains below, sequenced in a study of early T cells in non-severe SARS-CoV-2 infection. One entry per CDR3 protein, called by TCRdb with MiXCR from the 5' RACE reads. The table has more than 85,000 distinct CDR3 sequences, approximately 17% seen once. Sequencing was performed on whole blood. These receptors were obtained from an adult who was a healthcare worker with PCR-confirmed SARS-CoV-2 infection or an uninfected control (not recorded which).

The chain employs TRBV6-5 and TRBJ1-1; 7 bases are a match to TRBD1. Losses at the gene ends were 4 bases for V and 1 base for J; bases not matched to a gene: 3. The CDR3 spans 14 residues. The V gene's germline CDR1 is MNHEY and CDR2 SVGAGI. The CDR3, as DNA: TGTGCCAGCAGTTTTGACAGGGCGAACACTGAAGCTTTCTTT. It yields the protein CASSFDRANTEAFF.

Only a few counts were recorded for this clonotype. The chain carries TRBV29-1 and TRBJ1-3, with D hard to call. CDR3 length equals 13 residues. Germline V gene sequence: CDR1 SQVTM, CDR2 ANQGSEA. V was cut by 1 base and J by 4 bases, with 8 bases left in between. CDR3 loop: CSVEGPGGNTIYF. In nucleotides, the CDR3 is TGCAGCGTTGAAGGCCCAGGAGGAAACACCATATATTTT. Supplemented by reference TRBV29-1 and TRBJ1-3, the full variable domain reads SAVISQKPSRDICQRGTSLTIQCQVDSQVTMMFWYRQQPGQSLTLIATANQGSEATYESGFVIDKFPISRPNLTFSTLTVSNMSPEDSSIYLCSVEGPGGNTIYFGEGSWLTVV.